Sequencing of this T cell receptor beta chain was carried out in a study of shared clonotypes between healthy human individuals. Study observations and caveats: Naive subsets tended to show greater estimated richness than memory subsets. An anticipated effect of sequencing depth on clonotype sharing among donors was recognized.

About this clone: Its antigen remains unknown.

The V gene end was trimmed by 2 bases and the J gene end by 3 bases; junction bases not matched to a gene: 4. CDR1 is MNHEY, CDR2 SMNVEV, per germline (reference sequence). There are 15 residues in the CDR3. TCRdb keeps only in-frame clones here, not all; method: immunoSEQ multiplex PCR. The profile covers roughly 2.2 million clones, with over 90% appearing a single time and approximately 0.4% taken by the ten largest. This sequence originates from a man younger than 35 in good health. Some clones in this sample may be carry-over from other donors' samples. This chain uses TRBV27 with TRBJ2-7, with 10 bases that match TRBD2. The sequenced sample consisted of naive CD4+ T cells from PBMCs. Subset described: CD45RA+ positively selected. The CDR3 reads CASSLGLAGVYEQYF. The CDR3 DNA is TGTGCCAGCAGTTTAGGGCTAGCGGGAGTCTACGAGCAGTACTTC.